This TCR beta chain came from a study of graft-versus-host responses after intestinal transplantation. The overall study: Each patient got anti-thymocyte globulin induction, then tacrolimus and steroids for roughly 3 years.

Points on this clone: Its antigen is unidentified.

V was shortened by 3 bases and J by 0 bases, with 13 bases between the two germline ends. CDR3 length: 17 residues. Germline CDR1 is SGDLS and CDR2 is YYNGEE. Only in-frame clones appear in the TCRdb table, and some are missing; sequencing was by immunoSEQ multiplex PCR. Of about 10,000 clones listed, around 93% are singletons. The study, taken as a whole, reports: Graft-donor T cell macrochimerism coincided with high graft-versus-host to host-versus-graft clonal ratios in allografts. Early post-transplant HvG declines showed an association with peak circulating GvH clone levels.

The sequence was collected from a human patient who received an intestinal transplant, so some T cells may come from the graft donor. Source: PBMCs, taken almost 70 days after transplant. The rearrangement uses TRBV9 and TRBJ2-6; tentatively, D is TRBD2 (5 bases). CDR3 residues: CASSARGQSSGANVLTF. DNA of the CDR3: TGTGCCAGCAGCGCCCGAGGGCAGTCCTCTGGGGCCAACGTCCTGACTTTC.